The rows below give T cell receptor beta chains drawn from one sample of a study of breast tumors, draining lymph nodes, adjacent tissues. TCRdb called the multiplex PCR reads again in MiXCR, with one record for every CDR3 protein. Of about 230,000 distinct CDR3 sequences detected, about 30% appear once; the ten largest clones hold approximately 1.5%. What was sequenced was axillary lymph node tissue. The receptor set was obtained from a female donor with breast cancer. Some clones in this sample may be carry-over from other donors' samples. Both conserved end residues are part of each CDR3. D genes are given only for firm matches. Expanded clones are given a class, and other clones once, few, many or no size at all.

15,TRBJ2-7,TRBD1,many,TRBV6-5,TGTGCCAGCAGTTCACCGGGACAGGGGCTTTACGAGCAGTACTTC,CASSSPGQGLYEQYF
16,TRBJ2-2,TRBD1,once,TRBV5-8,TGTGCCAGCAGCTTCTTGGGACAGGCGAACACCGGGGAGCTGTTTTTT,CASSFLGQANTGELFF
13,TRBJ2-5,NA,NA,TRBV12-3/TRBV12-4,TGTGCCAGCAGCGCCAGCCACCTTGGGACCCAGTACTTC,CASSASHLGTQYF
14,TRBJ1-6,NA,many,TRBV7-2,TGTGCCAGCAGCTTAATGGGGGTTTATTCACCCCTCCACTTT,CASSLMGVYSPLHF
13,TRBJ2-7,NA,many,TRBV20-1,TGCAGTGCTAGAAGGGCGGAGCGCTACGAGCAGTACTTC,CSARRAERYEQYF
14,TRBJ2-1,TRBD2,NA,TRBV14,TGTGCTAGTAGGCCTAGCGGGAGGGATAATGAGCAGTTCTTC,CASRPSGRDNEQFF
15,TRBJ2-7,NA,many,TRBV7-6,TGTGCCAGCAGCTTATCGATCGCGGGGCAGAACGAGCAGTACTTC,CASSLSIAGQNEQYF
13,TRBJ1-5,NA,many,TRBV11-2,TGTGCCAGCAGCTTATGGGGAAATCAGCCCCAGCATTTT,CASSLWGNQPQHF
14,TRBJ2-3,NA,many,TRBV11-2,TGTGCCAGCAGCTTTTTTCGAAGCACAGATACGCAGTATTTT,CASSFFRSTDTQYF
14,TRBJ2-1,NA,once,TRBV6-5,TGTGCCAGCAGTCACTCGATAGAGGGATACGAGCAGTTCTTC,CASSHSIEGYEQFF
16,TRBJ2-1,TRBD2,many,TRBV7-9,TGTGCCAGCAGCTCCCGGGGCGGGAGGTCCTACAATGAGCAGTTCTTC,CASSSRGGRSYNEQFF
18,TRBJ2-2,NA,many,TRBV20-1,TGCAGTGCTAGGCCCCGTAGCTCGGGGATCCTGAACACCGGGGAGCTGTTTTTT,CSARPRSSGILNTGELFF
15,TRBJ2-3,TRBD2,NA,TRBV4-3,TGCGCCAGCAGCCAGCAGCGGGAGGTTTTGGATACGCAGTATTTT,CASSQQREVLDTQYF
15,TRBJ2-3,TRBD2,NA,TRBV9,TGTGCCAGCAGCCCATTAGCGGGAGGGCCAGATACGCAGTATTTT,CASSPLAGGPDTQYF
14,TRBJ1-5,NA,many,TRBV5-5,TGTGCCAGCAGCCGGGACTTTCGCAATCAGCCCCAGCATTTT,CASSRDFRNQPQHF
16,TRBJ2-5,NA,many,TRBV11-3,TGTGCCAGCAGCTACGAATCAGGGGCCCCTCAAGAGACCCAGTACTTC,CASSYESGAPQETQYF
18,TRBJ2-1,TRBD2,few,TRBV27,TGTGCCAGCAGTTTATGGGGACTAGCGGAAAGCTCCTACAATGAGCAGTTCTTC,CASSLWGLAESSYNEQFF
12,TRBJ2-7,NA,many,TRBV11-2,TGTGCCAGCAGCTTTAGTGACAACGAGCAGTACTTC,CASSFSDNEQYF
13,TRBJ1-6,NA,many,TRBV12-3/TRBV12-4,TGTGCCAGCAGTAAGAAGGGGCATTCACCCCTCCACTTT,CASSKKGHSPLHF
14,TRBJ2-4,NA,many,TRBV28,TGTGCCAGCAGTTTACGGCAGGGGAGAAACATTCAGTACTTC,CASSLRQGRNIQYF
19,TRBJ1-4,TRBD1,many,TRBV4-2,TGTGCCAGCAGCCAAGATATTGGAGGACAGGGGGCAACTAATGAAAAACTGTTTTTT,CASSQDIGGQGATNEKLFF
14,TRBJ2-5,TRBD2,NA,TRBV24-1,TGTGCCACCAGTGACAACGGACTAGATGGGACCCAGTACTTC,CATSDNGLDGTQYF
15,TRBJ1-2,NA,once,TRBV19,TGTGCTAGAGAGAGTCTGGGGGTAGGAGGGTATGGCTACACCTTC,CARESLGVGGYGYTF
14,TRBJ2-7,TRBD1,NA,TRBV6-5,TGTGCCAGCATCTCCGGGACAGGGTCCTACGAGCAGTACTTC,CASISGTGSYEQYF
15,TRBJ1-4,NA,NA,TRBV28,TGTGCCAGCAGTTTAAGCCTCGGGACTGGGCTAAAACTGTTTTTT,CASSLSLGTGLKLFF
15,TRBJ2-1,TRBD2,many,TRBV7-2,TGTGCCAGCAGACAGACTAGCGGGGCTTACAATGAGCAGTTCTTC,CASRQTSGAYNEQFF
15,TRBJ2-7,TRBD2,many,TRBV5-4,TGTGCCAGCAGCTTGCGGCCTAGCGGGGCCCGCGAGCAGTACTTC,CASSLRPSGAREQYF
15,TRBJ1-3,NA,many,TRBV3-1,TGTGCCAGCAGCCAAGATGTGGACTCTGGAAACACCATATATTTT,CASSQDVDSGNTIYF
23,TRBJ2-4,NA,NA,TRBV15,NA,CATSRGLTPGSCFLAGARNIQYF
14,TRBJ1-2,NA,many,TRBV9,TGTGCCAGCAGCTCAGGGGCCCCGGGGAGTGGCTACACCTTC,CASSSGAPGSGYTF
15,TRBJ2-3,NA,many,TRBV7-9,TGTGCCAGTAGAATAACCGGATCGCGCACAGATACGCAGTATTTT,CASRITGSRTDTQYF
12,TRBJ2-1,TRBD2,many,TRBV20-1,TGCAGTGCTAGACGGGGAGGGAATGAGCAGTTCTTC,CSARRGGNEQFF
15,TRBJ1-3,NA,many,TRBV5-1,TGCGCCAGCAGCTTGGGGCCAGGGGCTGGAAACACCATATATTTT,CASSLGPGAGNTIYF
16,TRBJ1-6,TRBD1,many,TRBV12-3/TRBV12-4,TGTGCCAGCAGTCTGGGGACAGGGGTATATAATTCACCCCTCCACTTT,CASSLGTGVYNSPLHF
16,TRBJ1-5,TRBD1,NA,TRBV5-1,TGCGCCAGCAGACAAGAAGCTGGACAGGTTTATCAGCCCCAGCATTTT,CASRQEAGQVYQPQHF
14,TRBJ2-1,TRBD2,many,TRBV20-1,TGCAGTGCTAGAGGGACTAGCGGGTACAATGAGCAGTTCTTC,CSARGTSGYNEQFF
17,TRBJ2-7,NA,many,TRBV6-6,TGTGCCAGCAGCCGTCGCGGAGGGGGAGGTAGTGGCTACGAGCAGTACTTC,CASSRRGGGGSGYEQYF
13,TRBJ2-7,NA,many,TRBV30,TGTGCCTGGAGGTGGGACTCCAGATACGAGCAGTACTTC,CAWRWDSRYEQYF
14,TRBJ2-7,NA,many,TRBV11-3,TGTGCCAGCAGCTTCCCCCAGGGGTCCTACGAGCAGTACTTC,CASSFPQGSYEQYF
15,TRBJ2-7,TRBD2,many,TRBV7-3,TGTGCCAGCAGCTTTGGTCGGGGGGACTCCTACGAGCAGTACTTC,CASSFGRGDSYEQYF
17,TRBJ1-2,NA,many,TRBV20-1,TGCAGTGCTAGAGGAGGAGGGACCACGAGTGCCTCTAATGGCTACACCTTC,CSARGGGTTSASNGYTF
17,TRBJ2-3,NA,many,TRBV4-2,TGTGCCAGCAGCCAAGTAGGAGAGTCTAGCATGTCAGATACGCAGTATTTT,CASSQVGESSMSDTQYF
14,TRBJ1-2,TRBD1,many,TRBV5-6,TGTGCCAGCAGCATAATACAGGGGGGGCATGGCTACACCTTC,CASSIIQGGHGYTF
21,TRBJ2-3,NA,NA,TRBV7-2,NA,CASSFYICSARDGRSTDTQYF
14,TRBJ2-1,NA,many,TRBV7-2,TGTGCCAGCAGCTTACAGGGGTCCTACAATGAGCAGTTCTTC,CASSLQGSYNEQFF
12,TRBJ2-1,NA,many,TRBV19,TGTGCCAGTAGTGCCTATGAGTTTGAGCAGTTCTTC,CASSAYEFEQFF
14,TRBJ2-2,NA,many,TRBV12-3/TRBV12-4,TGTGCCAGCAGATTCGGGGGGCGCACCGGGGAGCTGTTTTTT,CASRFGGRTGELFF
16,TRBJ1-5,TRBD1,NA,TRBV20-1,TGCAGTGCTAGAGACCGGACAGGGGCGGATAATCAGCCCCAGCATTTT,CSARDRTGADNQPQHF
11,TRBJ2-7,NA,many,TRBV11-3,TGTGCCAGCACCTCCTCCTACGAGCAGTACTTC,CASTSSYEQYF
14,TRBJ1-4,NA,NA,TRBV6-4,TGTGCCAGCAGTCAGGGGATCACTAATGAAAAACTGTTTTTT,CASSQGITNEKLFF
13,TRBJ1-2,TRBD1,NA,TRBV20-1,TGCAGTGCTAGAGATCGGAGACAGGGATTCTACACCTTC,CSARDRRQGFYTF
13,TRBJ2-5,NA,many,TRBV6-6,TGTGCCAGCAGTTACGGCGGGATAGAGACCCAGTACTTC,CASSYGGIETQYF
14,TRBJ1-4,NA,NA,TRBV11-2,TGTGCCAGCAGCTTAGGACAGAACACTGAAAAACTGTTTTTT,CASSLGQNTEKLFF
15,TRBJ1-2,NA,many,TRBV24-1,TGTGCCACCAGTGATCGTAGGGGTTCCGACTATGGCTACACCTTC,CATSDRRGSDYGYTF
16,TRBJ2-2,TRBD2,NA,TRBV10-3,TGTGCCATCGGGGATAGCGGGGACGCGAACACCGGGGAGCTGTTTTTT,CAIGDSGDANTGELFF